This T cell receptor (beta chain) appears in the sequencing data of a study of blood T cell repertoires in COVID-19. Study summary: Samples came from the United States, Italy and Spain, spanning acute and convalescent COVID-19. The analysed material was cDNA or gDNA that came from T cells, B-cell-depleted T cells, or PBMCs.

Original analysis: Estimates of nucleated cell counts were drawn from the amplification of reference gene primers. Measured with immunoSEQ multiplex PCR; TCRdb has only the in-frame clones, and not every one. The V and J calls and clone size are taken from that table; D and trimming were inferred from the DNA. Here the sample spans approximately 150,000 clones, roughly 88% being singletons. This sequence was found in a woman aged 45-60 years in a cohort sampled during active or convalescent COVID-19. Input material: peripheral blood.

In nucleotides, the CDR3 is TGTGCCAGCAGCGTAGGGGAGGGCGAGCAGTACTTC. Amino acid sequence: CASSVGEGEQYF. This chain uses TRBV9 with TRBJ2-7, with 7 bases matching TRBD2. The CDR3 consists of 12 residues. The germline V gene encodes CDR1 SGDLS and CDR2 YYNGEE. V shed 0 bases and J 6 bases; nucleotides not matched to a gene: 0.